Each of the 12 T cell receptor beta chains below was sequenced from the same sample in a study of cytomegalovirus exposure and HLA in healthy donors. In the PCR, 60 Vbeta and 13 Jbeta primers were used. Sequenced by immunoSEQ multiplex PCR; TCRdb stores in-frame clones only, minus some. This table has roughly 180,000 clones, roughly 80% appearing once. Sample: PBMCs. The receptors derive from a man aged 30 to 39 in good health and CMV-seronegative.

This clone was detected a few times. The V call is TRBV6-6, the J call TRBJ1-3; tentative D call: TRBD1 (6 bases). CDR1 and CDR2 (germline): MNHNY, SVGAGI (reference sequence). V lost 6 bases to trimming and J lost 2 bases, with 11 bases between them. This CDR3 has 14 amino acids. The CDR3 loop reads CASSSQGAGNTIYF. The CDR3 bases are TGTGCCAGCAGCTCACAGGGAGCTGGAAACACCATATATTTT.

The chain is built from TRBV6-4 and TRBJ1-6; D unclear. V lost 6 bases to trimming and J lost 5 bases, with 11 bases between them. Germline-derived CDR1 and CDR2 are MRHNA and SNTAGT. CDR3 size: 14 residues. Here the CDR3 reads CASRRGPDNSPLHF. The CDR3 coding sequence is TGTGCCAGCAGGCGAGGGCCCGATAATTCACCCCTCCACTTT.

The V gene is TRBV4-1, the J gene TRBJ2-1, with 9 bases matching TRBD1. With 4 bases clipped from V and 7 bases from J, the junction kept 8 bases outside the gene matches. This CDR3 is built from 15 residues. Germline V CDR1 and CDR2: MGHRA, YSYEKL. The CDR3 spells CASSPPGQGKNEQFF. The CDR3 DNA reads TGCGCCAGCAGCCCCCCGGGACAGGGTAAGAATGAGCAGTTCTTC.

The chain combines TRBV4-3 with TRBJ2-3; the match to TRBD1 covers 7 bases. Germline CDR1 and CDR2: LGHNA and YSLEER. V gave up 0 bases and J gave up 0 bases; unmatched junction bases: 6. The CDR3 is made up of 17 amino acids. The CDR3 region has the DNA TGCGCCAGCAGCCAAGATCCCACAGGGGCCAGCACAGATACGCAGTATTTT. This gives the protein CASSQDPTGASTDTQYF.

In its sample, this clone was seen once. A read error may produce the germline difference seen at one junction end. V and J are TRBV28 and TRBJ2-7; tentatively, D is TRBD2 (5 bases). The CDR3 sequence is 13 residues long. Germline CDR1 reads MDHEN; CDR2 reads SYDVKM. CDR3 DNA sequence: TGTGCCAGCAGCCCATCCCACGGACCACTAGGGATCTTC. Translating it yields CASSPSHGPLGIF. The variable domain in full, with the rest retrieved from reference TRBV28 and TRBJ2-7, is DVKVTQSSRYLVKRTGEKVFLECVQDMDHENMFWYRQDPGLGLRLIYFSYDVKMKEKGDIPEGYSVSREKKERFSLILESASTNQTSMYLCASSPSHGPLGIFGPGTRLTVT.

The V gene is TRBV30, the J gene TRBJ2-3; tentatively, D is TRBD1 (5 bases). The germline gives CDR1 GTSNPN, CDR2 SVGIG (reference sequence). CDR3 length: 12 residues. V was cut by 5 bases and J by 9 bases, with 15 bases left in between. The CDR3 reads CAWGRGQGTQYF. The CDR3 DNA sequence: TGTGCCTGGGGACGTGGGCAGGGAACGCAGTATTTT.

The chain couples TRBV14 to TRBJ1-2, with D possibly TRBD1 on 6 matching bases. Germline V gene data show CDR1 as SGHDN and CDR2 as FVKESK. V gave up 4 bases and J gave up 3 bases, with 12 bases separating them. CDR3 size: 14 residues. The CDR3 nucleotides are TGTGCCAGCAGCCGGGACACCAAACACTATGGCTACACCTTC. It codes for CASSRDTKHYGYTF.

V and J are TRBV29-1 and TRBJ1-1; TRBD1 might be the D (5 bases). This CDR3 is 15 amino acids long. Per germline, CDR1 SQVTM and CDR2 ANQGSEA. With 5 bases removed from V and 1 base from J, the gap between germline ends came to 17 bases. CDR3 region: CSVRESGNTNTEAFF. The CDR3 DNA sequence: TGCAGCGTTCGGGAGTCAGGGAATACGAACACTGAAGCTTTCTTT. Full variable domain (rest looked up from reference TRBV29-1 and TRBJ1-1): SAVISQKPSRDICQRGTSLTIQCQVDSQVTMMFWYRQQPGQSLTLIATANQGSEATYESGFVIDKFPISRPNLTFSTLTVSNMSPEDSSIYLCSVRESGNTNTEAFFGQGTRLTVV.

V and J are TRBV9 and TRBJ1-3; 10 nucleotides align to TRBD1. With V trimmed by 4 bases and J by 8 bases, 6 bases remained unmatched. CDR1 is SGDLS, CDR2 YYNGEE, per germline. CDR3 size: 14 residues. The CDR3 loop reads CASSPGTGVDTIYF. The CDR3 DNA reads TGTGCCAGCAGCCCCGGGACAGGGGTGGACACCATATATTTT.

The CDR3 is CATSAGQGRDNEQFF. The CDR3 nucleotides read TGTGCCACCAGCGCTGGACAGGGACGAGACAATGAGCAGTTCTTC. The chain is built from TRBV15 and TRBJ2-1; TRBD1 matches at 8 bases. Germline trimming cut 5 bases from V and 5 bases from J; bases unmatched to any gene: 8. The CDR3 is 15 amino acids. CDR1 is LNHNV and CDR2 is YYDKDF in the germline V gene (reference sequence). The full variable domain, in which reference TRBV15 and TRBJ2-1 provide the parts outside the CDR3, is DAMVIQNPRYQVTQFGKPVTLSCSQTLNHNVMYWYQQKSSQAPKLLFHYYDKDFNNEADTPDNFQSRRPNTSFCFLDIRSPGLGDTAMYLCATSAGQGRDNEQFFGPGTRLTVL.

The chain recombines TRBV6-5 with TRBJ2-5; D remains ambiguous. CDR3 size: 12 residues. Germline loops: CDR1 MNHEY, CDR2 SVGAGI. The germline V and J ends were trimmed by 5 bases and 2 bases, with 6 bases remaining between them. CDR3 region: CASSTFQETQYF. Written as DNA, the CDR3 is TGTGCCAGCAGTACTTTTCAAGAGACCCAGTACTTC.

The gene calls are TRBV11-2 and TRBJ2-7; D possibly corresponds to TRBD2 (5 bases). The germline V gene encodes CDR1 SGHAT and CDR2 FQNNGV. V dropped 3 bases and J dropped 1 base, with 10 bases sitting between them. The CDR3 consists of 14 residues. CDR3 DNA sequence: TGTGCCAGCAGCTTCCCAGCGGCTTCCTACGAGCAGTACTTC. Translated, it gives CASSFPAASYEQYF.